This T cell receptor beta chain was sequenced during a study of CD4 T cells in relation to SARS-CoV-2 and coronaviruses (dated by TCRdb to 2020 to 2023). General notes on the study: The ViraFEST assay cultured PBMCs with antigen for roughly 11 days, then sequenced TCR beta CDR3s to find antigen-specific clonal expansions. The approximately twelve convalescent patients included 8 males and 4 females; two subjects were Hispanic. Patient-derived lymphoblastoid cell lines were used to map the HLA restriction of shared crossreactive spike epitopes. Across all 12 patients in the convalescent cohort, the median age was roughly 38 years, with a range of about 20 to 80 years. Expansion assays from other donors in the study were sequenced with a different, Illumina-based TCR-beta assay. The Adaptive Biotechnologies TCR-sequencing kit was used to sequence samples from a few pre-COVID donors and the naive versus memory experiments, while other data came from Illumina-based sequencing. At the level of individual TCR clonotypes, the study evaluated whether memory CD4+ T cells crossreact between the spike proteins of SARS-CoV-2 and those of common cold coronaviruses. The investigation overall reported the following: Pre-pandemic and post-infection samples were not both contributed by any donor, so tracing of the source of pre-existing responses was limited. Crossreactive clones showed significantly weaker SARS-CoV-2-driven expansion than monoreactive clones, consistent with antigenic imprinting. Since the crossreactivity analysis centred on spike protein, crossreactivity against other viral proteins was not assessed. Small numbers of patients and of tested TCRs were a limitation of the study. Sequencing of naive versus memory cells indicated that the assay detects memory recall responses, not primary responses primed during culture. About 60% of donors had memory CD4+ clonotypes that crossrecognized SARS-CoV-2 and at least one common cold coronavirus spike.

Naive and memory CD4+ T cells were separated from cryopreserved PBMCs by first enriching for CD4 and then performing EasySep naive CD4+ T cell enrichment. Sorted naive or memory CD4+ T cells (under 110,000) were grown at a 1:1 ratio with T cell-depleted PBMCs and CEF peptides for roughly ten days. Each peptide culture condition was generally run in triplicate replicate wells. PBMCs were isolated from leukapheresis product or whole blood by Ficoll-Paque PLUS gradient centrifugation. PBMCs were either cryopreserved at -140°C or used fresh in the expansion assay. The QIAamp Micro DNA Kit was used to extract genomic DNA from the CD4+ T cells. For CDR1 and CDR2, the germline V gene lists SGDLS and YYNGEE. From its cysteine to its phenylalanine, the CDR3 spans 15 amino acids. Left in the record is the CDR3 DNA by itself, 45 bases read in frame from the first base. The trim is 4 bases for V and 1 base for J, with a gap of 11 bases between the germline ends.

With respect to this clone: There is no known antigen for this receptor. No per-base quality is available; no much larger clone lies one base away.

Survey-level immunoSEQ TCR-beta sequencing was performed on DNA from CEF-cultured naive and memory CD4+ T cells. As for how the authors treated the data: During preprocessing, nonproductive sequences were removed, as were CDR3s that did not start with C, did not end with F or W, or were shorter than 7 amino acids. The MANAFEST web app was used to call antigen-specific clonotypes on the basis of expansion compared with the reference and with other culture wells. To be counted as positive, a clone had to show significant expansion compared with the reference culture, at an FDR below 0.05, in 2 of 3 replicate wells. A further requirement for positive clones was significant expansion compared with all other tandem wells, along with an odds ratio above 5. Cultured and uncultured naive and memory CD4+ repertoires were searched for CDR3s previously identified as spike- and CEF-reactive. Pairwise Levenshtein distance, computed with the stringdist R package after three terminal residues were trimmed from each end, was used as the measure of CDR3 homology. As stored in TCRdb, this immuneACCESS dataset retains in-frame rearrangements with V and J assigned. A fraction of the clones does not appear; measured against another copy, unresolved V genes explain less than half of the discrepancy, and the remainder lacks a known reason. The D gene and trimming were derived from the DNA, and the V and J assignments and clone size from that table. The sample table lists some 37,000 clones, 77% of them with a count of one. About 2.5% of the sample comes from the top ten.

The source material was memory CD4+ T cells from PBMCs, cultured in vitro. The cell subset or site label here, explained by the study, means: memory (non-naive) CD4+ T cells. The TCR sequence derives from an adult with COVID-19. The chain joins TRBV9 to TRBJ2-2; the D gene assignment is perhaps TRBD1 or TRBD2, with each matching 5 bases. The CDR3 reads as follows: CASSPPGRNTGELFF. The DNA sequence follows: TGTGCCAGCAGCCCGCCGGGACGGAACACCGGGGAGCTGTTTTTT.